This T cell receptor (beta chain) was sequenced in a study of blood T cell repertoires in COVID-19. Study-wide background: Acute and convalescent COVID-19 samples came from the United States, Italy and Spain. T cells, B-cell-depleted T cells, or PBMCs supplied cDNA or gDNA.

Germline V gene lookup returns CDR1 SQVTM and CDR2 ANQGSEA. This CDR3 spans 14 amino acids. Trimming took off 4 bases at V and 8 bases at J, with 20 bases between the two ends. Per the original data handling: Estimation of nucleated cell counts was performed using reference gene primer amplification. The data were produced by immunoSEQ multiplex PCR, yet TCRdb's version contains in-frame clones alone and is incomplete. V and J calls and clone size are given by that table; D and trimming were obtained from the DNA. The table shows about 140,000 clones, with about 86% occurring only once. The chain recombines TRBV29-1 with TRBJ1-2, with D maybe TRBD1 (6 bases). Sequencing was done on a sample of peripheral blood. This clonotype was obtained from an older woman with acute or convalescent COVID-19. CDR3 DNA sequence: TGCAGCGTTGGCCCCAGGGCCAGCAGGGGCGGCTACACCTTC. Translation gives CSVGPRASRGGYTF.